The sequence of this T cell receptor beta chain was determined in a study of persistence of HIV-infected CD4 T cells. This nonspecific control used anti-CD3/anti-CD28 bead stimulation of CD4+ T cells. Sorting of responding CD4+ T cells relied on upregulated CD40 ligand together with CD69. The CDR3 extends over 14 amino acids. Germline loops: CDR1 SGHTA, CDR2 FQGTGA. After removal of 4 bases from V and 10 bases from J, the junction contained 7 bases not matched to a gene. Sequencing used immunoSEQ version 4 in survey mode. The method was immunoSEQ multiplex PCR; TCRdb's version includes in-frame clones alone and lacks a portion of them. This table has some 50,000 clones, approximately 90% appearing once. Comments on this clone: Its antigen is undetermined.

The sequences come from CD4+ T cells sorted from PBMCs after approximately 20-hour stimulation, collected from a patient who received antiretroviral therapy. The chain recombines TRBV7-3 with TRBJ2-1, with 10 bases that match TRBD2. The TCR comes from an adult woman with HIV who was CMV-seropositive. CDR3 DNA sequence: TGTGCCAGCAGCTCCGGGACTAGCGTTGACGAGCAGTTCTTC. Its translation is CASSSGTSVDEQFF.